This is a list of T cell receptor beta chains from one sample in a study of cytomegalovirus exposure and HLA in healthy donors. This table comes from immunoSEQ multiplex PCR, and its TCRdb copy is limited to in-frame clones, with some not included. The data show some 140,000 clones, with 65% to 70% seen just once and around 1.6% held by the top ten. The sample was PBMCs. The source of these receptors is a human donor in good health. Both conserved end residues are part of each CDR3. The D gene is left open where the match is weak. Rows give clone size only sometimes, using once, few, many, or a class for an expanded clone.

j_gene,v_gene,len,abundance,d_gene,CDR3aa,CDR3nt
TRBJ2-2,TRBV7-6,14,NA,NA,CASSLQENTGELFF,TGTGCCAGCAGCTTACAGGAGAACACCGGGGAGCTGTTTTTT
TRBJ2-7,TRBV15,16,NA,TRBD2,CATSRDRWLAGVEQYF,TGTGCCACCAGCAGAGATCGGTGGCTAGCGGGAGTCGAGCAGTACTTC
TRBJ1-2,TRBV5-6,15,NA,NA,CASSPLTGRTYGYTF,TGTGCCAGCAGCCCCTTGACGGGAAGGACGTATGGCTACACCTTC
TRBJ2-1,TRBV18,18,few,TRBD2,CASSPRSPAGGPYNEQFF,TGTGCCAGCTCACCACGGTCCCCCGCGGGAGGGCCTTACAATGAGCAGTTCTTC
TRBJ2-7,TRBV18,14,NA,TRBD1,CASSGTGILYEQYF,TGTGCCAGCTCCGGGACAGGGATTTTATACGAGCAGTACTTC
TRBJ2-3,TRBV15,19,NA,NA,CATSTLGTSPTSSTDTQYF,TGTGCCACCAGCACTCTCGGGACTTCACCCACATCTAGCACAGATACGCAGTATTTT
TRBJ2-2,TRBV11-2,16,NA,TRBD2,CASSLGIAGGTGELFF,TGTGCCAGCAGTCTTGGGATAGCGGGAGGGACCGGGGAGCTGTTTTTT
TRBJ1-2,TRBV5-1,14,NA,NA,CASSLTGYSVGYTF,TGCGCCAGCAGCTTGACAGGGTACAGCGTTGGCTACACCTTC
TRBJ2-2,TRBV5-4,16,NA,NA,CASSSVDSRATGELFF,TGTGCCAGCAGCTCCGTGGACAGCCGGGCCACCGGGGAGCTGTTTTTT
TRBJ2-1,TRBV10-3,12,few,TRBD2,CAISRLADEQFF,TGTGCCATCAGTCGACTAGCGGACGAGCAGTTCTTC